The 8 T cell receptor beta chains listed next were all sequenced from one sample in a study of ipilimumab plus nivolumab after autologous stem cell transplantation. The data were produced by immunoSEQ multiplex PCR, yet TCRdb's version contains in-frame clones alone and is incomplete. The table includes some 25,000 clones, roughly 86% detected once. The sample here was PBMCs, taken in a trial of ipilimumab plus nivolumab as post-transplant consolidation. These receptors all stem from a male donor with diffuse large B-cell lymphoma.

The J gene is TRBJ2-7, the V gene TRBV25-1; 12 bases map to TRBD1. This CDR3 region has 16 residues. Unmatched junction bases numbered 7, after V lost 1 base and J lost 6 bases. The germline CDR1 and CDR2 sequences are MGHDK and SYGVNS. The CDR3 DNA reads as TGTGCCAGCAGTGAATGGGGACAGGGGGCGAGCGCCGAGCAGTACTTC. Translation gives CASSEWGQGASAEQYF.

This chain connects TRBV18 to TRBJ2-5, with D possibly TRBD1 on 7 matching bases. The CDR3 sequence is 15 residues long. Germline CDR1 is KGHSH and CDR2 is LQKENI. Trimming stripped 0 bases from V and 4 bases from J, with 12 bases between. Written as DNA, the CDR3 is TGTGCCAGCTCACCACCTGGAGGGGGCGGAGAGACCCAGTACTTC. Protein sequence: CASSPPGGGGETQYF.

The CDR3 sequence is CASSLPRGLREQFF. CDR3 bases: TGTGCCAGCAGCCTCCCCCGAGGGCTTCGTGAGCAGTTCTTC. The V gene is TRBV28, the J gene TRBJ2-1; TRBD2 might be the D (5 bases). V lost 6 bases, J lost 9 bases, and 18 bases lay in between. The CDR3 is made up of 14 amino acids. Germline CDR1 reads MDHEN; CDR2 reads SYDVKM.

V is TRBV19 and J is TRBJ2-1; D is perhaps TRBD1 (6 bases). The CDR3 runs 12 residues. Germline lookup yields CDR1 LNHDA and CDR2 SQIVND (reference sequence). The ends were cut back, 7 bases at V and 6 bases at J, with 10 bases in the middle. In DNA form, the CDR3 reads TGTGCCAGTAAAGGACAGTTCAATGAGCAGTTCTTC. Translated, it gives CASKGQFNEQFF.

This clone was seen more than once but under ten times. The gene calls are TRBV7-9 and TRBJ1-2, with 7 bases identical to TRBD1. Germline lookup yields CDR1 SEHNR and CDR2 FQNEAQ (reference sequence). The ends lost 5 bases at V and 7 bases at J; junction bases unmatched: 10. The CDR3 is 14 amino acids. The CDR3 nucleotides read TGTGCCAGCAGCCAAGACAGGGCGGCGGCTGGCTACACCTTC. Its protein product is CASSQDRAAAGYTF.

This chain joins TRBV6-1 and TRBJ2-5, with 11 bases that match TRBD1. The germline V gene encodes CDR1 MNHNS and CDR2 SASEGT. Germline trimming cut 4 bases from V and 4 bases from J; bases unmatched to any gene: 5. The CDR3 runs 15 residues. Here the CDR3 DNA reads TGTGCCAGCAGTGGCGGACAGGGGGCGGGAGAGACCCAGTACTTC. Amino acids: CASSGGQGAGETQYF.

The chain uses TRBV6-6 and TRBJ2-2; possibly TRBD2 for D (5 bases). V lost 10 bases and J lost 10, with 16 bases in between. The CDR3 totals 12 residues. In germline, CDR1 is MNHNY, CDR2 SVGAGI (reference sequence). In DNA form, the CDR3 reads TGTGCCACCAGACACCTTCGGGAGGAGCTGTTTTTT. It specifies CATRHLREELFF.

This clone appeared a single time. This rearrangement joins TRBV6-5 to TRBJ1-2, with TRBD1 identical over 8 bases. The CDR3 loop spans 14 amino acids. Unmatched junction bases numbered 5, after V lost 0 bases and J lost 8 bases. Germline V gives CDR1 MNHEY, CDR2 SVGAGI. This CDR3 reads CASSYSDRAKGYTF. The CDR3 region has the DNA TGTGCCAGCAGTTACTCGGACAGGGCGAAGGGCTACACCTTC.